The sequence of this TCR beta chain was determined in a study of T cell repertoires in cytomegalovirus infection. As for the study in general: Recently identified HLA-C-restricted and well-studied HLA-B-restricted CMV epitopes were used.

With respect to this clonotype: The target antigen is unknown.

V was clipped by 5 bases and J by 0 bases; unmatched bases: 8. Germline CDR1 is SGHRS and CDR2 is YFSETQ. This CDR3 is built from 17 residues. General study results and limits: The study identified carriers of CMV plus the relevant HLA from cumulative public TCR beta family frequency.

TCRdb re-derived calls from the reads in MiXCR, one entry per CDR3 protein. The profile shows some 500,000 distinct CDR3 sequences, roughly 42% of them singletons. The chain recombines TRBV5-1 with TRBJ2-7; 13 nucleotides match TRBD2. The sequence derives from a human donor in good health (CMV status not recorded). Some clones in this sample may be carry-over from other donors' samples. The sequences come from cultured PBMCs, collected from culture after CMV antigen stimulation. CDR3 amino acids: CASRKTSGGLVSYEQYF. Written as DNA, the CDR3 is TGCGCCAGCAGAAAGACTAGCGGGGGGTTAGTCTCCTACGAGCAGTACTTC.